This T cell receptor (beta chain) was captured in a study of T cell repertoires in cytomegalovirus infection. Comments on this clonotype: Its antigen is unknown.

TCRdb itself ran the reads through MiXCR, one entry per CDR3 protein. The sample consists of roughly 500,000 distinct CDR3 sequences, about 39% of them appearing once. The specimen was cultured PBMCs, collected from culture after CMV antigen stimulation. The origin of this receptor is a human donor in good health (CMV status not recorded). Some clones in this sample may be carry-over from other donors' samples.

Here the CDR3 reads CASSGPGGNEQFF. In DNA, the CDR3 is TGTGCCAGCAGTGGGCCCGGCGGGAATGAGCAGTTCTTC. This chain joins TRBV7-9 and TRBJ2-1; a weak D match, TRBD2 (5 bases). Trimming removed 6 bases at V and 7 bases at J, with 13 bases between. The CDR3 totals 13 residues. In germline, CDR1 is SEHNR, CDR2 FQNEAQ (reference sequence).